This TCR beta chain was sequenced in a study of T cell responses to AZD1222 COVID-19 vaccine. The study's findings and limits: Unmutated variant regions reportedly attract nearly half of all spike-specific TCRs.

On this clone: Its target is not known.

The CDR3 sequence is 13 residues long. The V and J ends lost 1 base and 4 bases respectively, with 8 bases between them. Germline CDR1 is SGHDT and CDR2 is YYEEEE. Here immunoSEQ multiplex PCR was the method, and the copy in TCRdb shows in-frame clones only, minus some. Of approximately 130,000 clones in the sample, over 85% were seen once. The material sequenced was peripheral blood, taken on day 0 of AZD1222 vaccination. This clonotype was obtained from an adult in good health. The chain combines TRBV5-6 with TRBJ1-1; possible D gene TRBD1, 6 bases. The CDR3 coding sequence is TGTGCCAGCAGCTTGATAGGGGGCACTGAAGCTTTCTTT. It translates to CASSLIGGTEAFF.